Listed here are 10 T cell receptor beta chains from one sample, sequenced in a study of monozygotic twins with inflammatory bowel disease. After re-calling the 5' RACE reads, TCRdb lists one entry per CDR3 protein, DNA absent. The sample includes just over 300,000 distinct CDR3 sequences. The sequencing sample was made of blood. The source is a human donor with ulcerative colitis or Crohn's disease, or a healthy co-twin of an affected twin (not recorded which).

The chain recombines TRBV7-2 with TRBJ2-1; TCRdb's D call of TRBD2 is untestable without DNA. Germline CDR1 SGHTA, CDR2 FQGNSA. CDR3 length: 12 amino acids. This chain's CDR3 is CASSLIRGEQFF.

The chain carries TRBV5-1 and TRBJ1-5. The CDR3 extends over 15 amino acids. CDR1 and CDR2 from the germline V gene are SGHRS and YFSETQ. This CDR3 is CASSFSGGSNQPQHF.

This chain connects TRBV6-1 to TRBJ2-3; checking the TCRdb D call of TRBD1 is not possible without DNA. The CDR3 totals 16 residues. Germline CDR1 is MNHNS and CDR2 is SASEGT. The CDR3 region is CASSVQGEISTDTQYF.

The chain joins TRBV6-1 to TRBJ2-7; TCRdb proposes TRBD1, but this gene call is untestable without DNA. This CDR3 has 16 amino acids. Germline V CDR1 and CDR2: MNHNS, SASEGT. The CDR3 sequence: CASSEAGTGNSYEQYF.

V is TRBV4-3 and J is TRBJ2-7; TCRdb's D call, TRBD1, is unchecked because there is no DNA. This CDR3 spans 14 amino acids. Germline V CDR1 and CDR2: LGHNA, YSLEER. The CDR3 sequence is CASSHSEQGYEQYF.

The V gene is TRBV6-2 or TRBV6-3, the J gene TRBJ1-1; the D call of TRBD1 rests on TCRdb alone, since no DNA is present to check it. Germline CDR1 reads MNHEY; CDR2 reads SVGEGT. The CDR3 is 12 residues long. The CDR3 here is CASNNRVIGAFF.

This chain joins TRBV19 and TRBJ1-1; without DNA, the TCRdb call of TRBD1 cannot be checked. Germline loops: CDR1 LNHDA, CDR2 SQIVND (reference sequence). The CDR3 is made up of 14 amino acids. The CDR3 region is CASSTQQGSREAFF.

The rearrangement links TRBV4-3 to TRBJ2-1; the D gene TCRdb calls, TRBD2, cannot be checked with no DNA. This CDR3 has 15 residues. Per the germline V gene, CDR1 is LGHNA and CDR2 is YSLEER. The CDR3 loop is CASSQDSGGYNEQFF.

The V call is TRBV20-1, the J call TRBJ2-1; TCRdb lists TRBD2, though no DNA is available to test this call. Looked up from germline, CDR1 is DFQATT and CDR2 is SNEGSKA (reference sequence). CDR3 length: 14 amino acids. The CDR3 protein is CSAGGTNGNNEQFF.

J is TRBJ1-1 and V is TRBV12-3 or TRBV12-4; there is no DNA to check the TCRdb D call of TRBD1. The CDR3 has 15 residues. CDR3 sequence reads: CASRRGDRANTEAFF.